This T cell receptor beta chain was found in a study of CD8 T cells in Susac syndrome. About the research overall: Eight or nine of the sequenced Susac syndrome patients were in remission, and roughly six had active disease. Treatment status at blood draw for the Susac syndrome patients was therapy-naive, corticosteroids, or intravenous immunoglobulin alone.

Reverse transcription of about 0.5 to 1 ug RNA was carried out with random hexamers. MiXCR, applied by TCRdb to the immunoSEQ multiplex PCR reads, yields one record per CDR3 protein. This table has under 200,000 distinct CDR3 sequences, 90% to 96% appearing once. Between the trimmed V and J ends, which lost 0 bases and 7 bases, there was a span of 13 bases. The CDR3 runs 15 residues. The germline CDR1 and CDR2 sequences are LGHDT and YNNKEL (reference sequence). TEMRA cells were FACS-enriched and CD8+ and CD4+ T cells negatively isolated. General study points: Clonal expansion did not appear in Susac syndrome CD4+ T cell repertoires.

As concerns this clonotype: Its antigen is unidentified.

The sequenced sample consisted of CD4+ T cells from PBMCs. The chain carries TRBV3-1 and TRBJ2-1; the D is unclear. The clonotype comes from a human donor with Susac syndrome. CDR3 region: CASSQDPTQTNEQFF. DNA of the CDR3: TGTGCCAGCAGCCAAGACCCAACACAGACAAATGAGCAGTTCTTC.